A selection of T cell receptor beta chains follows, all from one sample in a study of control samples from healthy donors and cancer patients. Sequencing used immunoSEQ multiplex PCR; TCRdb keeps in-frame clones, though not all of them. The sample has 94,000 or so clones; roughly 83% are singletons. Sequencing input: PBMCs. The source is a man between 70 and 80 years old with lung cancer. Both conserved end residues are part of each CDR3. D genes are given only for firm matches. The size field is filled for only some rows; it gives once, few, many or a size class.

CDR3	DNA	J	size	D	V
CASSWGKSGNTIYF	TGTGCCAGCAGCTGGGGGAAATCTGGAAACACCATATATTTT	TRBJ1-3	-	-	TRBV5-5
CASRQGLPLSGANVLTF	TGTGCCAGCAGGCAGGGACTACCCCTCTCTGGGGCCAACGTCCTGACTTTC	TRBJ2-6	-	TRBD2	TRBV3-1/TRBV3-2
CASSYSLGRGSYEQYF	TGTGCCAGCAGTTACTCACTGGGCAGGGGCTCCTACGAGCAGTACTTC	TRBJ2-7	-	-	TRBV6-5
CASRDYRSGANVLTF	TGCGCCAGCAGGGACTACCGGTCTGGGGCCAACGTCCTGACTTTC	TRBJ2-6	-	-	TRBV10-2
CASSSRSTGGWYTGELFF	TGTGCCAGTAGTTCACGATCGACAGGGGGGTGGTACACCGGGGAGCTGTTTTTT	TRBJ2-2	few	TRBD1	TRBV19
CASSIRTGGAEAFF	TGTGCCAGCAGTATTCGGACAGGGGGGGCTGAAGCTTTCTTT	TRBJ1-1	-	TRBD1	TRBV6-5
CASSLRVTYEQYF	TGCGCCAGCAGCCTCCGAGTGACCTACGAGCAGTACTTC	TRBJ2-7	-	-	TRBV4-3
CASSPDTDTQYF	TGTGCCAGCAGCCCGGACACAGATACGCAGTATTTT	TRBJ2-3	-	-	TRBV7-3
CASSLPIGTSGGDTGELFF	TGTGCCAGCAGCCTACCCATAGGGACTAGCGGGGGGGACACCGGGGAGCTGTTTTTT	TRBJ2-2	-	TRBD2	TRBV28
CASSHPGLAGHTGELFF	TGTGCCAGCAGCCATCCCGGACTAGCGGGGCACACCGGGGAGCTGTTTTTT	TRBJ2-2	once	TRBD2	TRBV3-1/TRBV3-2
CASRAGQGTYEQYF	TGTGCCAGCAGGGCAGGACAGGGAACCTACGAGCAGTACTTC	TRBJ2-7	-	TRBD1	TRBV6-5
CASSPILGVSEAFF	TGTGCCAGCAGCCCGATCCTTGGGGTCAGCGAAGCTTTCTTT	TRBJ1-1	-	-	TRBV7-2
CASSESWSPGYTF	TGCGCCAGCAGTGAGTCTTGGAGCCCCGGCTACACCTTC	TRBJ1-2	-	-	TRBV10-2
CASSVGGASGEQFF	TGCGCCAGCAGCGTCGGGGGGGCGTCTGGTGAGCAGTTCTTC	TRBJ2-1	-	TRBD2	TRBV5-1
CASSRLAGSTGELFF	TGTGCCAGCAGCCGACTAGCGGGGTCCACCGGGGAGCTGTTTTTT	TRBJ2-2	-	TRBD2	TRBV3-1/TRBV3-2
CSVATPSGGANEQFF	TGCAGCGTTGCTACCCCTAGCGGGGGGGCGAATGAGCAGTTCTTC	TRBJ2-1	-	TRBD2	TRBV29-1
CASKARQGDNNEQFF	TGTGCCAGCAAGGCTCGACAGGGGGACAACAATGAGCAGTTCTTC	TRBJ2-1	-	TRBD1	TRBV27
CASSLFQGNGYTF	TGTGCCAGCAGCTTATTTCAGGGTAATGGCTACACCTTC	TRBJ1-2	-	-	TRBV5-8
CASSGGVGETQYF	TGTGCCAGCAGCGGGGGCGTCGGAGAGACCCAGTACTTC	TRBJ2-5	-	-	TRBV7-3
CAVDTEAFF	TGTGCCGTGGACACTGAAGCTTTCTTT	TRBJ1-1	-	-	TRBV27
CASSPEGQLNYGYTF	TGCGCCAGCAGCCCGGAGGGACAACTTAACTATGGCTACACCTTC	TRBJ1-2	once	-	TRBV5-1
CASSLARGQGEQYF	TGTGCCAGCAGCTTAGCCCGGGGGCAAGGGGAGCAGTACTTC	TRBJ2-7	few	-	TRBV11-2
CASSIRQGFEAFF	TGTGCCAGTAGTATTAGACAGGGCTTTGAAGCTTTCTTT	TRBJ1-1	-	TRBD1	TRBV19
CASSFIQGNTEAFF	TGTGCCAGCAGCTTTATACAGGGGAACACTGAAGCTTTCTTT	TRBJ1-1	-	-	TRBV7-9
CASSSLTGLLRLVFDEQFF	TGTGCCAGCAGCTCACTCACGGGATTACTCCGCTTGGTATTCGATGAGCAGTTCTTC	TRBJ2-1	-	-	TRBV5-5
CASSSPGTSGVEQFF	TGTGCCAGCAGCTCACCAGGGACTAGCGGGGTGGAGCAGTTCTTC	TRBJ2-1	-	TRBD2	TRBV7-6
CASRQDPVNTGELFF	TGTGCCAGCAGACAGGACCCAGTGAACACCGGGGAGCTGTTTTTT	TRBJ2-2	-	-	TRBV9
CASSEVVFNEQFF	TGTGCCAGCAGTGAAGTCGTTTTCAATGAGCAGTTCTTC	TRBJ2-1	-	-	TRBV6-1
CASSKLGTGNEKLFF	TGTGCCAGCAGCAAATTGGGGACAGGGAATGAAAAACTGTTTTTT	TRBJ1-4	-	TRBD1	TRBV11-2
CASSPTITDTQYF	TGTGCCAGCAGCCCGACAATCACAGATACGCAGTATTTT	TRBJ2-3	-	-	TRBV7-9
CATSTKASRTDTQYF	TGTGCCACCAGCACCAAGGCATCTCGCACAGATACGCAGTATTTT	TRBJ2-3	-	-	TRBV24-1
CASSLTSVAPDTQYF	TGTGCCAGCAGCTTGACTAGCGTGGCCCCAGATACGCAGTATTTT	TRBJ2-3	-	TRBD2	TRBV11-3
CASSSRRSQETQYF	TGCGCCAGCAGCTCGCGACGCAGCCAAGAGACCCAGTACTTC	TRBJ2-5	-	-	TRBV5-1
CATSEQRGNNEQFF	TGTGCCACCAGTGAACAGCGGGGGAATAATGAGCAGTTCTTC	TRBJ2-1	-	TRBD2	TRBV24-1
CASSLAGTGNEKLFF	TGCGCCAGCAGCTTGGCGGGGACAGGGAATGAAAAACTGTTTTTT	TRBJ1-4	-	TRBD1	TRBV5-1
CASSRRDRSYEQYF	TGTGCCAGCAGCCGGAGGGACAGATCCTACGAGCAGTACTTC	TRBJ2-7	-	-	TRBV11-2
CASSEPGDEQFF	TGTGCCAGCAGTGAACCCGGGGATGAGCAGTTCTTC	TRBJ2-1	-	-	TRBV2
CASSQVSSSGGGAEQYF	TGCGCCAGCAGCCAAGTCTCTTCTAGCGGGGGCGGGGCCGAGCAGTACTTC	TRBJ2-7	-	TRBD2	TRBV4-3
CAGEGPYTGELFF	TGTGCCGGCGAGGGACCCTACACCGGGGAGCTGTTTTTT	TRBJ2-2	-	-	TRBV2
CASSLRRGPGGTEAFF	TGTGCCAGCAGCTTAAGACGGGGGCCAGGGGGGACTGAAGCTTTCTTT	TRBJ1-1	-	TRBD1	TRBV7-8
CASSSYRGTNEKLFF	TGTGCCAGCAGCTCGTACAGGGGAACTAATGAAAAACTGTTTTTT	TRBJ1-4	-	TRBD1	TRBV7-9
CASSLVDPGPYEQYF	TGCGCCAGCAGCTTGGTGGACCCTGGTCCCTACGAGCAGTACTTC	TRBJ2-7	-	-	TRBV5-1
CASSQEKGPGASLFF	TGTGCCAGCAGCCAAGAAAAAGGCCCGGGGGCGTCGCTTTTCTTT	TRBJ1-1	-	-	TRBV3-1/TRBV3-2
CASSYTTGLTEAFF	TGCGCCAGCAGCTACACGACAGGGCTCACTGAAGCTTTCTTT	TRBJ1-1	-	TRBD1	TRBV5-1
CASSQGTGTVLPLHF	TGTGCCAGCAGCCAAGGCACCGGGACCGTGCTACCCCTCCACTTT	TRBJ1-6	-	-	TRBV3-1/TRBV3-2
CASSPYGGRDTEAFF	TGTGCCAGCAGCCCCTACGGGGGGAGGGACACTGAAGCTTTCTTT	TRBJ1-1	-	-	TRBV3-1/TRBV3-2
CASSVVGSSYNEQFF	TGTGCCAGCAGCGTAGTAGGGAGCTCCTACAATGAGCAGTTCTTC	TRBJ2-1	-	-	TRBV9
CASTQTGRAKNIQYF	TGTGCCAGCACGCAGACAGGGCGAGCCAAAAACATTCAGTACTTC	TRBJ2-4	-	TRBD1	TRBV5-8
CAWGKFRTPGPVNSPLHF	TGTGCCTGGGGCAAGTTCAGGACTCCGGGGCCAGTCAATTCACCCCTCCACTTT	TRBJ1-6	once	-	TRBV30
CASSLTFDKPELFF	TGTGCCAGCAGCTTAACTTTCGATAAACCCGAGCTGTTTTTT	TRBJ2-2	-	-	TRBV7-3
CASSSRGDRTYEQYF	TGTGCCAGCTCATCCCGGGGGGACAGGACCTACGAGCAGTACTTC	TRBJ2-7	-	-	TRBV18
CASSVGEFSGNTIYF	TGTGCCAGCAGCGTAGGCGAGTTCTCTGGAAACACCATATATTTT	TRBJ1-3	few	-	TRBV9
CASSEPRGLGNTIYF	TGTGCCAGCAGTGAGCCCAGGGGGCTTGGAAACACCATATATTTT	TRBJ1-3	once	TRBD1	TRBV6-1
CASSQGQGTRSEQFF	TGTGCCAGCAGCCAGGGACAGGGGACGAGATCTGAGCAGTTCTTC	TRBJ2-1	-	TRBD1	TRBV7-2
CASKQTGHSNSPLHF	TGTGCCAGCAAACAAACGGGACATTCGAATTCACCCCTCCACTTT	TRBJ1-6	-	-	TRBV27